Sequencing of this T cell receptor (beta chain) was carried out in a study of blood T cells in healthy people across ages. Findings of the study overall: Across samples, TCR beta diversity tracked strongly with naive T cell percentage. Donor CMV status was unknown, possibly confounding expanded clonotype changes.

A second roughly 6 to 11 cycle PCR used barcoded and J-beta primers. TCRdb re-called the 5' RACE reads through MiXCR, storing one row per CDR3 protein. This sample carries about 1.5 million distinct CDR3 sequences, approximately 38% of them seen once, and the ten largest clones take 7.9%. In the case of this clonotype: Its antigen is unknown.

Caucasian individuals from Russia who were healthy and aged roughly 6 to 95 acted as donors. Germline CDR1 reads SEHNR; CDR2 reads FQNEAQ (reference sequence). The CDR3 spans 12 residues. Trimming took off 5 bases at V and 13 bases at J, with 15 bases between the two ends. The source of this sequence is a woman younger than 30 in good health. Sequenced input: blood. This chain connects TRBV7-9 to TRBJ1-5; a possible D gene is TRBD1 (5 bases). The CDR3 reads CASSHGTATQHF. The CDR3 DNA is TGTGCCAGCAGCCATGGGACCGCCACTCAGCATTTT. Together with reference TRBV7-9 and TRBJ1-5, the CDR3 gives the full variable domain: DTGVSQNPRHKITKRGQNVTFRCDPISEHNRLYWYRQTLGQGPEFLTYFQNEAQLEKSRLLSDRFSAERPKGSFSTLEIQRTEQGDSAMYLCASSHGTATQHFGDGTRLSIL.